The 15 T cell receptor beta chains given below trace back to one sample, sequenced in a study of cytomegalovirus exposure and HLA in healthy donors. Both 60 Vbeta primers and 13 Jbeta primers went into the PCR. This table comes from immunoSEQ multiplex PCR, and its TCRdb copy is limited to in-frame clones, with some not included. The sample shows 120,000 to 150,000 clones, around three quarters of them seen only once. The sample comprised PBMCs. Receptors were obtained from a man aged 35 to 55 in good health and CMV-seropositive.

The gene calls are TRBV5-1 and TRBJ1-2; 8 positions match TRBD1. V lost 3 bases and J lost 8; bases outside the gene matches: 6. CDR1 and CDR2 (germline): SGHRS, YFSETQ. CDR3 length: 13 amino acids. The CDR3: CASSSPDREGYTF. In nucleotides, the CDR3 is TGCGCCAGCAGCTCTCCGGACAGGGAAGGCTACACCTTC.

This chain uses TRBV5-3 with TRBJ1-1; 7 bases map to TRBD1. TRBV5-3 is identified as an open reading frame with a role that is uncertain. V trimming: 4 bases; J trimming: 5 bases; junction bases outside the gene matches: 11. The CDR3 runs 15 residues. The CDR3 DNA sequence: TGTGCCAGAAGCCCCACAGGGGCGGGGGGAACTGAAGCTTTCTTT. Protein sequence: CARSPTGAGGTEAFF.

The genes are TRBV4-3 and TRBJ1-6; D unclear. V was trimmed by 1 base and J by 0 bases, leaving 7 bases between them. Germline V gives CDR1 LGHNA, CDR2 YSLEER. The CDR3 runs 16 residues. The CDR3 DNA sequence: TGCGCCAGCAGCCAAGTTCCGGGCTCCTATAATTCACCCCTCCACTTT. The encoded protein is CASSQVPGSYNSPLHF.

V gene TRBV5-6 combines with J gene TRBJ2-3; 9 bases match TRBD2. After removal of 0 bases from V and 3 bases from J, the junction contained 2 bases not matched to a gene. The length of the CDR3 is 15 residues. The V gene's germline CDR1 is SGHDT and CDR2 YYEEEE. CDR3 DNA: TGTGCCAGCAGCTTGGGACTAGCGGATACAGATACGCAGTATTTT. It encodes CASSLGLADTDTQYF. Full variable domain (remainder filled in from reference TRBV5-6 and TRBJ2-3): DAGVTQSPTHLIKTRGQQVTLRCSPKSGHDTVSWYQQALGQGPQFIFQYYEEEERQRGNFPDRFSGHQFPNYSSELNVNALLLGDSALYLCASSLGLADTDTQYFGPGTRLTVL.

CDR3: CASSVAGGPYEQYF. CDR3 DNA sequence: TGTGCCAGCAGCGTAGCGGGAGGCCCCTACGAGCAGTACTTC. The rearrangement links TRBV9 to TRBJ2-7, with TRBD2 matching 7 bases. J was trimmed by 2 bases and V by 0 bases; bases with no gene match: 2. CDR3 length: 14 amino acids. CDR1 is SGDLS, CDR2 YYNGEE, per germline.

To note about this clone: Other DNA variants within this sample encode the same CDR3. This chain links TRBV18 with TRBJ2-5; the match to TRBD1 covers 9 bases. Per germline, CDR1 KGHSH and CDR2 LQKENI. The V and J ends lost 1 base and 5 bases, in that order; junction bases with no gene match: 2. The length of the CDR3 is 14 residues. DNA of the CDR3: TGTGCCAGCTCACCACAGACAGGGGGGGAGACCCAGTACTTC. Its translation is CASSPQTGGETQYF.

The chain carries TRBV2 and TRBJ2-7; the D gene is possibly TRBD1 (5 bases). The CDR3 has 12 residues. V gave up 3 bases and J gave up 5 bases, with 8 bases separating them. Germline values: CDR1 SNHLY, CDR2 FYNNEI. DNA of the CDR3: TGTGCCAGCAGTGAGGGGCCTAACGAGCAGTACTTC. It is translated as CASSEGPNEQYF.

This chain links TRBV2 with TRBJ1-2, with D possibly being TRBD1 (5 bases). Deletions cut 1 base from V and 2 bases from J, with 8 bases between. Per germline, CDR1 SNHLY and CDR2 FYNNEI. The CDR3 extends over 14 amino acids. CDR3 sequence (DNA): TGTGCCAGCAGTGAAGGCTCAGGGAACTATGGCTACACCTTC. This translates into CASSEGSGNYGYTF.

The V call is TRBV7-6, the J call TRBJ1-6; D is ambiguous. The CDR3 is 14 residues long. V was trimmed by 4 bases and J by 7 bases, leaving 11 bases between them. The germline V gene has CDR1 SGHVS and CDR2 FNYEAQ. CDR3 amino acids: CASSSSESNSPLHF. The CDR3 nucleotides read TGTGCCAGCAGCTCCTCCGAGTCGAATTCACCCCTCCACTTT. Combining the CDR3 with reference TRBV7-6 and TRBJ1-6 gives the whole variable domain GAGVSQSPRYKVTKRGQDVALRCDPISGHVSLYWYRQALGQGPEFLTYFNYEAQQDKSGLPNDRFSAERPEGSISTLTIQRTEQRDSAMYRCASSSSESNSPLHFGNGTRLTVT.

The genes are TRBV5-8 and TRBJ1-5; perhaps TRBD1 as D (6 bases). The length of the CDR3 is 11 residues. V shed 4 bases and J shed 9 bases, with 8 bases lying between them. Germline values: CDR1 SGHTS, CDR2 YDEGEE. CDR3 sequence reads: CASSADRPQHF. CDR3 sequence (DNA): TGTGCCAGCAGCGCGGACAGGCCCCAGCATTTT.

The J gene is TRBJ2-7, the V gene TRBV7-6, with D unclear. V lost 4 bases and J lost 5, with 12 bases in between. Germline V gene lookup returns CDR1 SGHVS and CDR2 FNYEAQ. This CDR3 is built from 13 residues. CDR3 sequence: CASSYSSSNEQYF. The CDR3 DNA reads TGTGCCAGCAGCTACAGTTCCAGCAACGAGCAGTACTTC.

This chain links TRBV7-7 with TRBJ2-2; 7 bases match TRBD1. Germline-derived CDR1 and CDR2 are SSHAT and FNYEAQ (reference sequence). The V gene end was trimmed by 10 bases and the J gene end by 4 bases; junction bases not matched to a gene: 6. The CDR3 has 13 residues. The CDR3 region has the DNA TGTGCCATAAGGGGACAGTTCACCGGGGAGCTGTTTTTT. Its translation: CAIRGQFTGELFF.

This chain joins TRBV9 and TRBJ2-1, with a tentative D call TRBD2 (6 bases). This CDR3 spans 15 amino acids. From germline, CDR1 is SGDLS and CDR2 YYNGEE. V shed 4 bases and J shed 4 bases, with 15 bases lying between them. CDR3 DNA: TGTGCCAGCAGCCCCCGGGTAGCGGATTACAATGAGCAGTTCTTC. Amino acids: CASSPRVADYNEQFF.

The chain employs TRBV7-9 and TRBJ2-5; TRBD1 matches at 8 bases. In germline, CDR1 is SEHNR, CDR2 FQNEAQ (reference sequence). This CDR3 contains 16 residues. V lost 4 bases and J lost 0; bases outside the gene matches: 7. The CDR3 sequence: CASSYRQGWDQETQYF. The CDR3 DNA reads TGTGCCAGCAGCTACAGACAGGGGTGGGACCAAGAGACCCAGTACTTC.

The chain couples TRBV7-9 to TRBJ2-7; D ambiguous. V shed 2 bases and J shed 3 bases, with 2 bases lying between them. CDR3 length: 11 amino acids. Germline CDR1 and CDR2: SEHNR and FQNEAQ (reference sequence). The CDR3 DNA reads as TGTGCCAGCAGCTTACTCTACGAGCAGTACTTC. It is translated as CASSLLYEQYF.